The entry below describes one T cell receptor beta chain. Its antigen is currently unknown. This sample was taken from a study of T cells in localized non-small cell lung cancer. The method was immunoSEQ multiplex PCR; TCRdb's version includes in-frame clones alone and lacks a portion of them. Counted here are some 24,000 clones, more than 90% occurring once; the ten biggest clones make up approximately 16%. V gave up 0 bases and J gave up 4 bases, with 25 bases separating them. The CDR3 spans 20 residues. The germline V gene encodes CDR1 SGHAT and CDR2 FQNNGV. Findings of the study overall: Researchers found a median around 58 of the top 100 tumor clones in adjacent lung.

This clonotype was obtained from a man aged 40 to 70 with stage III squamous cell lung carcinoma. This chain links TRBV11-2 with TRBJ2-1; D might be TRBD1 (5 bases). This specimen was peripheral blood, taken before any cancer treatment. The chain's CDR3 is CASSLDTPTPGQQYYNEQFF. Here the CDR3 DNA reads TGTGCCAGCAGCTTAGACACCCCAACCCCCGGACAACAATATTACAATGAGCAGTTCTTC.